The 32 T cell receptor beta chains given below trace back to one sample, sequenced in a study of CD8+ T cells in alopecia areata. TCR sequencing used cDNA made by reverse transcription of extracted RNA. Libraries were prepared by immunoSEQ multiplex PCR; TCRdb keeps only in-frame clonotypes and omits some of them. The sample carries roughly 200,000 clones, about 63% recorded once. The sample in question was CD4+ T cells sorted from blood, obtained at week 0. The receptors stem from a human donor with alopecia areata.

V usage is TRBV30 and J usage is TRBJ1-1, with 8 bases fitting TRBD1. The CDR3 consists of 12 residues. The V segment lost 2 bases and the J segment 9 bases; nucleotides outside the gene matches: 5. Germline CDR1 is GTSNPN and CDR2 is SVGIG (reference sequence). The DNA for the CDR3 is TGTGCCTGGAGTAACGACAGGGGCCAAGCTTTCTTT. Translation: CAWSNDRGQAFF.

This CDR3 reads CASSPDRVAKNIQYF. In DNA, the CDR3 is TGTGCCAGCAGCCCCGATCGGGTAGCCAAAAACATTCAGTACTTC. The chain carries TRBV11-2 and TRBJ2-4; D ambiguous. V gave up 5 bases and J gave up 0 bases, with 11 bases separating them. Germline-derived CDR1 and CDR2 are SGHAT and FQNNGV. The CDR3 runs to 15 residues.

This clone occurred many times. The chain carries TRBV7-2 and TRBJ2-1; tentative D call: TRBD2 (7 bases). Germline CDR1 reads SGHTA; CDR2 reads FQGNSA. The CDR3 is 15 amino acids. Trimming took off 5 bases at V and 3 bases at J, with 14 bases between the two ends. CDR3 amino acids: CASSQGGGHYNEQFF. In nucleotides, the CDR3 is TGTGCCAGCAGCCAGGGCGGGGGCCACTACAATGAGCAGTTCTTC.

V gene TRBV10-3 combines with J gene TRBJ2-1; weak D call: TRBD1 (6 bases). V was shortened by 10 bases and J by 7 bases, with 14 bases between the two germline ends. Germline loops: CDR1 ENHRY, CDR2 SYGVKD. The CDR3 loop spans 12 amino acids. CDR3 loop: CATGGRGNEQFF. The CDR3 DNA reads as TGTGCCACCGGAGGAAGGGGGAATGAGCAGTTCTTC.

The CDR3 DNA reads TGTGCCAGTAGTGTTAGTTATGGAGAAGCTTTCTTT. Its translation: CASSVSYGEAFF. V and J are TRBV19 and TRBJ1-1; no definite D call. Looked up from germline, CDR1 is LNHDA and CDR2 is SQIVND (reference sequence). V was cut by 5 bases and J by 8 bases, with 12 bases left in between. The length of the CDR3 is 12 residues. Looking up the rest from reference TRBV19 and TRBJ1-1 gives the full variable domain: DGGITQSPKYLFRKEGQNVTLSCEQNLNHDAMYWYRQDPGQGLRLIYYSQIVNDFQKGDIAEGYSVSREKKESFPLTVTSAQKNPTAFYLCASSVSYGEAFFGQGTRLTVV.

Concerning this clone itself: The sample contains more than one DNA sequence encoding this CDR3. The chain couples TRBV30 to TRBJ1-5; the D is unclear. The V end was cut by 1 base, the J end by 5 bases, with 9 bases between. CDR3 size: 13 residues. Germline V gives CDR1 GTSNPN, CDR2 SVGIG (reference sequence). The CDR3 region is CAWSGGRDQPQHF. The CDR3 nucleotides read TGTGCCTGGAGTGGCGGGCGCGATCAGCCCCAGCATTTT. Filled out from reference TRBV30 and TRBJ1-5, the complete variable domain reads SQTIHQWPATLVQPVGSPLSLECTVEGTSNPNLYWYRQAAGRGLQLLFYSVGIGQISSEVPQNLSASRPQDRQFILSSKKLLLSDSGFYLCAWSGGRDQPQHFGDGTRLSIL.

The rearrangement uses TRBV5-1 and TRBJ2-3, with D perhaps assigned TRBD1 or TRBD2 (6 bases each). V was trimmed by 0 bases and J by 5 bases, leaving 7 bases between them. The CDR3 covers 13 residues. Germline V gives CDR1 SGHRS, CDR2 YFSETQ. In DNA, the CDR3 is TGCGCCAGCAGCTTGGAGGGGGGAGATACGCAGTATTTT. This sequence encodes CASSLEGGDTQYF.

The CDR3 sequence: CSGGSQGTEAFF. In nucleotides, the CDR3 is TGCAGCGGCGGATCACAGGGGACTGAAGCTTTCTTT. The chain carries TRBV29-1 and TRBJ1-1, with 7 nucleotides matching TRBD1. The length of the CDR3 is 12 residues. V lost 7 bases and J lost 5; bases outside the gene matches: 7. In germline, CDR1 is SQVTM, CDR2 ANQGSEA. Full variable domain (outside the CDR3, taken from reference TRBV29-1 and TRBJ1-1): SAVISQKPSRDICQRGTSLTIQCQVDSQVTMMFWYRQQPGQSLTLIATANQGSEATYESGFVIDKFPISRPNLTFSTLTVSNMSPEDSSIYLCSGGSQGTEAFFGQGTRLTVV.

V and J are TRBV30 and TRBJ1-2; D remains ambiguous. With 0 bases removed from V and 7 bases from J, the gap between germline ends came to 12 bases. The CDR3 runs to 13 residues. Germline V gene lookup returns CDR1 GTSNPN and CDR2 SVGIG (reference sequence). The CDR3 reads CAWSVRPIRGYTF. Here the CDR3 DNA reads TGTGCCTGGAGTGTGCGTCCCATTCGTGGCTACACCTTC.

The chain combines TRBV29-1 with TRBJ1-1, with a possible D match to TRBD1 (6 bases). Per germline, CDR1 SQVTM and CDR2 ANQGSEA. The CDR3 has 13 residues. V shed 7 bases and J shed 0 bases, with 12 bases lying between them. CDR3 DNA: TGCAGCGGTTCAGGGGCGTTGAACACTGAAGCTTTCTTT. Protein: CSGSGALNTEAFF.

J is TRBJ1-5 and V is TRBV29-1, with D possibly matching TRBD1 (5 bases). The V gene lost 1 base and the J gene lost 12 bases, with 22 bases spanning the gap. The CDR3 has 15 residues. CDR1 SQVTM and CDR2 ANQGSEA come from the germline V gene. CDR3 amino acids: CSVEAGGPGPLVQHF. CDR3 coding DNA: TGCAGCGTTGAAGCCGGGGGACCAGGGCCGCTAGTCCAGCATTTT.

This chain connects TRBV29-1 to TRBJ2-1; D might be TRBD1 or TRBD2, each matching 6 bases. Germline lookup yields CDR1 SQVTM and CDR2 ANQGSEA. The CDR3 sequence is 11 residues long. Between the trimmed V and J ends, which lost 4 bases and 10 bases, there was a span of 11 bases. The DNA of the CDR3 is TGCAGCGTTGGGTACGGGGGCGAGCAGTTCTTC. Translation gives CSVGYGGEQFF.

J is TRBJ2-1 and V is TRBV9; 9 bases fit TRBD1. After removal of 5 bases from V and 0 bases from J, the junction contained 12 bases not matched to a gene. Per the germline V gene, CDR1 is SGDLS and CDR2 is YYNGEE. The CDR3 runs to 18 residues. CDR3 DNA: TGTGCCAGCAGGCCCGGGACAGGGTTGCCGAGCTCCTACAATGAGCAGTTCTTC. It encodes CASRPGTGLPSSYNEQFF.

This clone was detected only a few times. The chain is built from TRBV7-2 and TRBJ1-1; D gene uncertain. With 0 bases removed from V and 10 bases from J, the gap between germline ends came to 12 bases. CDR1 is SGHTA, CDR2 FQGNSA, per germline. This CDR3 has 13 amino acids. The CDR3 loop is CASSLARTSGAFF. CDR3 coding DNA: TGTGCCAGCAGCTTAGCCCGTACAAGCGGAGCTTTCTTT.

V gene TRBV7-2 combines with J gene TRBJ1-5; unclear D gene. The length of the CDR3 is 14 residues. Germline CDR1 reads SGHTA; CDR2 reads FQGNSA. V shed 7 bases and J shed 0 bases, with 10 bases lying between them. CDR3: CASIERISNQPQHF. DNA of the CDR3: TGTGCCAGCATTGAGCGGATTAGCAATCAGCCCCAGCATTTT.

The chain joins TRBV4-3 to TRBJ1-1, with no clear D. Germline-derived CDR1 and CDR2 are LGHNA and YSLEER. V was pared by 1 base and J by 5 bases, with 11 bases between. The CDR3 has 14 residues. The CDR3 sequence is CASSQGRTGTEAFF. The CDR3, as DNA: TGCGCCAGCAGCCAAGGTCGGACGGGGACTGAAGCTTTCTTT.

This clone appeared a single time. The rearrangement uses TRBV29-1 and TRBJ1-1; a possible D gene is TRBD1 (6 bases). Per the germline V gene, CDR1 is SQVTM and CDR2 is ANQGSEA. The CDR3 has 14 amino acids. Between the trimmed V and J ends, which lost 6 bases and 6 bases, there was a span of 20 bases. CDR3 DNA: TGCAGCGTCCTCCGGGACACGGGGTGGCCTGAAGCTTTCTTT. It specifies CSVLRDTGWPEAFF.

This clone was seen only a few times. This chain connects TRBV7-2 to TRBJ2-2, with 9 positions matching TRBD1. This CDR3 spans 13 amino acids. Germline V gene sequence: CDR1 SGHTA, CDR2 FQGNSA. CDR3 sequence reads: CKPTGGGPGELFF. The CDR3 DNA reads as TGTAAACCGACAGGGGGAGGTCCCGGGGAGCTGTTTTTT.

In DNA, the CDR3 is TGCAGCGTTGGTGAAGGGGGCGGGCAGCCCCAGCATTTT. Encoded protein: CSVGEGGGQPQHF. V and J are TRBV29-1 and TRBJ1-5, with TRBD1 matching over 7 bases. After removal of 4 bases from V and 7 bases from J, the junction contained 7 bases not matched to a gene. CDR3 size: 13 residues. The germline V gene has CDR1 SQVTM and CDR2 ANQGSEA.

The chain is built from TRBV7-9 and TRBJ2-5; D not certain. V was clipped by 1 base and J by 5 bases, with 8 bases between them. The CDR3 has 13 residues. CDR1 and CDR2 from the germline V gene are SEHNR and FQNEAQ (reference sequence). Here the CDR3 DNA reads TGTGCCAGCAGCTTAGATGCTGTGGAGACCCAGTACTTC. Encoded protein: CASSLDAVETQYF.

V usage is TRBV29-1 and J usage is TRBJ2-3, with 10 bases that match TRBD1. The CDR3 has 13 amino acids. Trimming took 4 bases from V and 8 from J; bases not matched to a gene: 6. The germline gives CDR1 SQVTM, CDR2 ANQGSEA. CDR3 residues: CSVGGQGFATQYF. The CDR3 DNA reads TGCAGCGTTGGGGGACAGGGGTTTGCTACGCAGTATTTT.

This clone was found a few times. The genes are TRBV29-1 and TRBJ1-2; D unclear. The CDR3 spans 12 residues. Germline CDR1 is SQVTM and CDR2 is ANQGSEA. The V gene lost 4 bases and the J gene lost 7 bases, with 13 bases spanning the gap. The CDR3 spells CSVGVTYGGYTF. CDR3 coding DNA: TGCAGCGTTGGAGTGACTTATGGTGGCTACACCTTC.

The chain combines TRBV19 with TRBJ1-6; 7 positions agree with TRBD1. This CDR3 spans 15 amino acids. After removal of 4 bases from V and 9 bases from J, the junction contained 9 bases not matched to a gene. In germline, CDR1 is LNHDA, CDR2 SQIVND (reference sequence). CDR3 DNA: TGTGCCAGTAGTACCTTGGGACAGTTGGTTTCACCCCTCCACTTT. Its protein product is CASSTLGQLVSPLHF.

There are a few counts of this clone. An end of the junction differs from the germline gene, which may be a read error. This CDR3 is CASSSNNSPLHF. Written as DNA, the CDR3 is TGTGCCAGCAGCTCCAATAATTCACCCCTCCACTTT. The V gene is TRBV11-2, the J gene TRBJ1-6; D unresolved. This CDR3 is 12 amino acids long. Germline V gene sequence: CDR1 SGHAT, CDR2 FQNNGV.

The chain carries TRBV2 and TRBJ2-1; D unclear. V was shortened by 4 bases and J by 7 bases, with 8 bases between the two germline ends. CDR1 and CDR2 (germline): SNHLY, FYNNEI. CDR3 size: 12 residues. The CDR3 DNA follows: TGTGCCAGCAGTGCGGGCGAGAATGAGCAGTTCTTC. Its translation is CASSAGENEQFF. The full variable domain, rest sourced from reference TRBV2 and TRBJ2-1, is EPEVTQTPSHQVTQMGQEVILRCVPISNHLYFYWYRQILGQKVEFLVSFYNNEISEKSEIFDDQFSVERPDGSNFTLKIRSTKLEDSAMYFCASSAGENEQFFGPGTRLTVL.

The chain is built from TRBV30 and TRBJ2-6; D remains unclear. CDR1 and CDR2 from the germline V gene are GTSNPN and SVGIG (reference sequence). V shed 1 base and J shed 0 bases, with 10 bases lying between them. The CDR3 has 16 amino acids. The CDR3 loop is CAWSAQLSSGANVLTF. In DNA form, the CDR3 reads TGTGCCTGGAGTGCCCAGTTAAGCTCTGGGGCCAACGTCCTGACTTTC.

This sequence joins TRBV7-2 and TRBJ2-3, with D perhaps TRBD1 or TRBD2 (5 bases each). CDR1 and CDR2 from the germline V gene are SGHTA and FQGNSA. This CDR3 contains 16 residues. Trimming took off 1 base at V and 2 bases at J, with 13 bases between the two ends. As DNA, the CDR3 is TGTGCCAGCAGCTTAGATGTGGGACGGCTCACAGATACGCAGTATTTT. It yields the protein CASSLDVGRLTDTQYF.

The gene calls are TRBV27 and TRBJ1-1, with 10 bases fitting TRBD1. With 4 bases clipped from V and 8 bases from J, the junction kept 4 bases outside the gene matches. This CDR3 comprises 13 residues. Germline values: CDR1 MNHEY, CDR2 SMNVEV (reference sequence). DNA for the CDR3: TGTGCCAGCAGTTCAGGACAGGGGGGAGAAGCTTTCTTT. It is translated as CASSSGQGGEAFF.

This rearrangement joins TRBV18 to TRBJ2-7, with 8 bases matching TRBD2. CDR1 KGHSH and CDR2 LQKENI come from the germline V gene. The CDR3 contains 16 residues. With V trimmed by 0 bases and J by 3 bases, 7 bases remained unmatched. The DNA for the CDR3 is TGTGCCAGCTCACCACCTTTCAGCGGGGGAAACTACGAGCAGTACTTC. Protein product: CASSPPFSGGNYEQYF.

This clone was detected once. The chain is built from TRBV30 and TRBJ1-2, with D possibly matching TRBD1 (5 bases). Germline CDR1 reads GTSNPN; CDR2 reads SVGIG (reference sequence). The V end lost 4 bases, the J end lost 6 bases, and 15 bases lay between the germline ends. The length of the CDR3 is 13 residues. CDR3 protein: CAWTGRVNHGYTF. DNA of the CDR3: TGTGCCTGGACTGGCAGGGTAAACCATGGCTACACCTTC.

This chain links TRBV15 with TRBJ2-1, with D tentatively TRBD2 (6 bases). The germline gives CDR1 LNHNV, CDR2 YYDKDF (reference sequence). Deletions cut 3 bases from V and 4 bases from J, with 16 bases between. The CDR3 contains 16 residues. The CDR3 is CATSRGLGRGYNEQFF. For the CDR3, the DNA is TGTGCCACCAGCAGGGGACTTGGTAGAGGGTACAATGAGCAGTTCTTC.

This clone was recorded once. The chain couples TRBV30 to TRBJ1-2; a possible D gene is TRBD1 (5 bases). V was clipped by 4 bases and J by 3 bases, with 6 bases between them. This CDR3 has 11 residues. Germline CDR1 is GTSNPN and CDR2 is SVGIG (reference sequence). The CDR3 sequence is CAWIRDYGYTF. DNA for the CDR3: TGTGCCTGGATCAGGGACTATGGCTACACCTTC.